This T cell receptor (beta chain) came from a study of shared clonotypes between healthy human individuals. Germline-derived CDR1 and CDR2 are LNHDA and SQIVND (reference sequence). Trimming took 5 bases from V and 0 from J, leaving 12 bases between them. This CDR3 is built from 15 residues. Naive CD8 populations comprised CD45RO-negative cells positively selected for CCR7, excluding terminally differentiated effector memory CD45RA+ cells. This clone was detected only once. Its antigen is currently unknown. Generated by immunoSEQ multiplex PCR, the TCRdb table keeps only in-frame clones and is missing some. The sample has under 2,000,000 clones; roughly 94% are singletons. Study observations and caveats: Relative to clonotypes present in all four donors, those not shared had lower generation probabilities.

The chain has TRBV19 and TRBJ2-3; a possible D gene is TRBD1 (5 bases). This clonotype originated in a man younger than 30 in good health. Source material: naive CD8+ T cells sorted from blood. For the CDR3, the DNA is TGTGCCAGTAGTGCCCAGGGTGGAAGCACAGATACGCAGTATTTT. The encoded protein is CASSAQGGSTDTQYF.